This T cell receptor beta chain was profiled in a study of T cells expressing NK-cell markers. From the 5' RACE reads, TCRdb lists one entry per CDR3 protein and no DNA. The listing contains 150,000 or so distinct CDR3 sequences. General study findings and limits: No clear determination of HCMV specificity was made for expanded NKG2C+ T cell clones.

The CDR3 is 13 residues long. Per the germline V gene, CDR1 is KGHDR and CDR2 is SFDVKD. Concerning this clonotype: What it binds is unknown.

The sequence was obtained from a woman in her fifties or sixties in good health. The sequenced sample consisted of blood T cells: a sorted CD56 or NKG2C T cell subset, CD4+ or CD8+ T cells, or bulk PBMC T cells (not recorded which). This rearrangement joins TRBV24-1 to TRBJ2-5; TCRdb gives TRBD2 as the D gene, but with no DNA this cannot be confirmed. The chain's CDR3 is CATRGTSGETQYF.